This entry features one T cell receptor beta chain sequence. The record originates from a study of Ad26.COV2.S vaccination and SARS-CoV-2 variants. Profiling relied on immunoSEQ multiplex PCR, and the TCRdb table lists in-frame clones only, not all of them. The sample holds approximately 460,000 clones; 80% to 90% are singletons and the top ten take around 1.8%. The treatment was: 19 received Ad26.COV2.S at low or high dose, single or two shots; 5 received placebo; per-sample allocation not given. Sampling happened 63 days after the first vaccine or placebo injection. Germline-derived CDR1 and CDR2 are SGHNT and YYREEE (reference sequence). This CDR3 has 12 residues. The V and J ends lost 0 bases and 4 bases respectively, with 5 bases between them.

This TCR was sampled from a person aged 18 to 65 who received the Ad26.COV2.S COVID-19 vaccine or a placebo. The genes are TRBV5-4 and TRBJ2-7; D is perhaps TRBD1 (5 bases). The sample in question was peripheral blood, obtained in a trial of Ad26.COV2.S vaccine versus placebo. CDR3 loop: CASSLGTYEQYF. The CDR3 nucleotides read TGTGCCAGCAGCTTGGGGACATACGAGCAGTACTTC.